These 17 T cell receptor beta chains were all obtained from the same sample, sequenced in a study of long-term antiretroviral therapy in people with HIV. At survey level, the immunoSEQ assay was run in its v3.0 version. Clones were read by immunoSEQ multiplex PCR, and TCRdb kept only the in-frame ones, dropping some. The repertoire consists of 20,000 to 25,000 clones, with 79% occurring once and the leading ten covering 9% to 10%. The sample was unsorted PBMCs, taken 1.2 years after starting antiretroviral therapy. The receptors derive from a woman between 35 and 50 years old with HIV.

The J gene is TRBJ2-1, the V gene TRBV18; 8 nucleotides match TRBD2. Germline lookup yields CDR1 KGHSH and CDR2 LQKENI. Germline trimming cut 2 bases from V and 2 bases from J; bases unmatched to any gene: 5. The CDR3 length is 16 residues. The CDR3 DNA sequence: TGTGCCAGCTCACCAAACGCGGGACTAGCCTACAATGAGCAGTTCTTC. Its translation is CASSPNAGLAYNEQFF.

The rearrangement links TRBV2 to TRBJ2-7; a possible D gene is TRBD1 (6 bases). Germline lookup yields CDR1 SNHLY and CDR2 FYNNEI. V was pared by 8 bases and J by 6 bases, with 14 bases between. The CDR3 totals 12 residues. CDR3 sequence (DNA): TGTGCCAGCTCGACACAGGGACGCGAGCAGTACTTC. As protein: CASSTQGREQYF. The whole variable domain, remainder taken from reference TRBV2 and TRBJ2-7, is EPEVTQTPSHQVTQMGQEVILRCVPISNHLYFYWYRQILGQKVEFLVSFYNNEISEKSEIFDDQFSVERPDGSNFTLKIRSTKLEDSAMYFCASSTQGREQYFGPGTRLTVT.

This chain links TRBV13 with TRBJ2-7; 8 bases fit TRBD1. J gave up 2 bases and V 6 bases, and 6 bases lay outside the gene matches. The CDR3 loop spans 14 amino acids. Looked up from germline, CDR1 is PRHDT and CDR2 is FYEKMQ (reference sequence). This CDR3 is CASRPRTGTYEQYF. The CDR3 DNA reads TGTGCCAGCAGACCAAGGACAGGGACCTACGAGCAGTACTTC.

The table lists this clone with a few counts. The chain has TRBV19 and TRBJ2-7; D remains ambiguous. CDR3 length: 15 residues. Trimming removed 1 base at V and 2 bases at J, with 12 bases between. The germline gives CDR1 LNHDA, CDR2 SQIVND (reference sequence). The CDR3 region is CASSIGVGSTYEQYF. DNA for the CDR3: TGTGCCAGTAGTATAGGAGTAGGGTCAACCTACGAGCAGTACTTC.

The chain employs TRBV2 and TRBJ2-3, with D tentatively TRBD1 (5 bases). The V and J ends lost 4 bases and 1 base respectively, with 12 bases between them. The germline gives CDR1 SNHLY, CDR2 FYNNEI. The CDR3 is 15 amino acids. The CDR3 reads CASSVRTTGTDTQYF. For the CDR3, the DNA is TGTGCCAGCAGTGTCAGGACAACTGGCACAGATACGCAGTATTTT.

CDR3 residues: CASSLTGEQYF. DNA for the CDR3: TGTGCCAGCAGCTTAACAGGGGAGCAGTACTTC. The chain uses TRBV7-9 and TRBJ2-4; 7 bases match TRBD1. The junction had 2 bases not matched to a gene; V was cut back by 2 bases and J by 13 bases. From germline, CDR1 is SEHNR and CDR2 FQNEAQ (reference sequence). The CDR3 runs to 11 residues.

This clone is a singleton in its sample. V is TRBV11-2 and J is TRBJ1-1, with no clear D. The CDR3 covers 13 residues. Trimming pared 5 bases from V and 2 bases from J, leaving 9 bases between. The germline CDR1 and CDR2 sequences are SGHAT and FQNNGV. CDR3 sequence: CASSLGLNTEAFF. The CDR3 region has the DNA TGTGCCAGCAGCCTAGGGCTAAACACTGAAGCTTTCTTT.

Here the CDR3 reads CASSPGLATNEKLFF. The CDR3 DNA reads TGTGCCAGCAGCCCGGGACTGGCAACTAATGAAAAACTGTTTTTT. V is TRBV7-9 and J is TRBJ1-4, with D possibly matching TRBD1 (5 bases). The V gene's germline CDR1 is SEHNR and CDR2 FQNEAQ (reference sequence). The CDR3 has 15 residues. Trimming shortened V by 5 bases and J by 0 bases, and 10 bases separated the two germline ends.

V and J are TRBV2 and TRBJ2-1, with 9 bases that match TRBD2. CDR1 is SNHLY and CDR2 is FYNNEI in the germline V gene. CDR3 length: 16 amino acids. Losses at the gene ends were 5 bases for V and 10 bases for J; bases not matched to a gene: 15. The CDR3 region is CASSRGQREERSEQFF. The CDR3 nucleotides read TGTGCCAGCAGTAGGGGACAGCGGGAGGAGCGGTCGGAGCAGTTCTTC.

This clone was counted between two and nine times. The V and J genes are TRBV19 and TRBJ2-2; the D gene is possibly TRBD1 (7 bases). This CDR3 contains 17 residues. The germline V and J ends were trimmed by 3 bases and 4 bases, with 18 bases remaining between them. Germline V gene data show CDR1 as LNHDA and CDR2 as SQIVND (reference sequence). This CDR3 is CASSIDATGRSTGELFF. As DNA, the CDR3 is TGTGCCAGTAGTATCGACGCGACAGGGAGGAGCACCGGGGAGCTGTTTTTT. Complete variable domain (other parts from reference TRBV19 and TRBJ2-2): DGGITQSPKYLFRKEGQNVTLSCEQNLNHDAMYWYRQDPGQGLRLIYYSQIVNDFQKGDIAEGYSVSREKKESFPLTVTSAQKNPTAFYLCASSIDATGRSTGELFFGEGSRLTVL.

The genes are TRBV5-3 and TRBJ2-7; the match to TRBD2 covers 8 bases. TRBV5-3 is an ORF; its function is uncertain. The V and J ends lost 1 base and 5 bases, in that order; junction bases with no gene match: 11. This CDR3 has 16 amino acids. The CDR3 loop reads CARSLCYRLASHEQYF. The CDR3 DNA follows: TGTGCCAGAAGCTTGTGTTATCGACTAGCGTCCCACGAGCAGTACTTC.

The chain is built from TRBV19 and TRBJ2-7; TRBD1 is a possible D gene (6 bases). From germline, CDR1 is LNHDA and CDR2 SQIVND (reference sequence). V lost 5 bases to trimming and J lost 4 bases, with 18 bases between them. This CDR3 spans 15 amino acids. The CDR3 here is CASSPKPGHLYEQYF. For the CDR3, the DNA is TGTGCCAGTAGTCCAAAACCGGGACACCTTTACGAGCAGTACTTC.

In its sample, this clone is medium-sized. The rearrangement links TRBV23-1 to TRBJ1-5, with a tentative D call TRBD1 (6 bases). TRBV23-1 is flagged as an ORF with uncertain function. Trimming pared 9 bases from V and 3 bases from J, leaving 9 bases between. The CDR3 is 12 residues long. The CDR3 protein is CARQGSNQPQHF. DNA of the CDR3: TGCGCCAGACAGGGATCCAATCAGCCCCAGCATTTT.

The chain links TRBV11-3 to TRBJ2-3; D perhaps matches TRBD2 (6 bases). Trimming removed 0 bases at V and 0 bases at J, with 7 bases between. The CDR3 has 15 residues. The germline V gene encodes CDR1 SGHNT and CDR2 YENEEA. In DNA form, the CDR3 reads TGTGCCAGCAGCTTAGACGGGACTAGCACAGATACGCAGTATTTT. This encodes CASSLDGTSTDTQYF.

This chain joins TRBV18 and TRBJ1-2, with TRBD1 matching over 7 bases. CDR1 is KGHSH, CDR2 LQKENI, per germline. The CDR3 is made up of 14 amino acids. The trim removed 3 bases at V and 4 bases at J, leaving 5 bases unmatched. The CDR3 DNA follows: TGTGCCAGCTCACCCGAAACAGGGGTCTATGGCTACACCTTC. Encoded protein: CASSPETGVYGYTF.

Regarding this clone: Additional DNA sequences in this sample encode the identical CDR3. V gene TRBV6-1 combines with J gene TRBJ1-1; D gene uncertain. There are 12 residues in the CDR3. Germline-derived CDR1 and CDR2 are MNHNS and SASEGT. The V and J ends lost 2 bases and 4 bases respectively, with 5 bases between them. In DNA, the CDR3 is TGTGCCAGCAGTGAAAGGAGCACTGAAGCTTTCTTT. Translation gives CASSERSTEAFF.

The J gene is TRBJ2-7, the V gene TRBV7-9, with 14 bases lining up with TRBD2. Germline V CDR1 and CDR2: SEHNR, FQNEAQ (reference sequence). The J segment lost 5 bases and the V segment lost 5 bases, leaving 5 bases of the junction unmatched. The CDR3 extends over 15 amino acids. The CDR3 is CASSPWTSGGNEQYF. The CDR3 bases are TGTGCCAGCAGCCCGTGGACTAGCGGGGGGAACGAGCAGTACTTC.